The 31 T cell receptor beta chains below come from one sample, sequenced in a study of blood T cells in healthy people across ages. The authors ran a second PCR of roughly 7 to 11 cycles using a sample-barcoded 5' primer and a J-beta primer mix. TCRdb recomputed calls from the 5' RACE reads with MiXCR, one row per CDR3 protein. The sample has over 1,300,000 distinct CDR3 sequences; almost 60% are singletons. Source material: blood. Receptor source: a man aged 18-30 years in good health.

This chain links TRBV25-1 with TRBJ2-7, with 7 bases identical to TRBD1. The V and J ends lost 5 bases and 2 bases, in that order; junction bases with no gene match: 9. Germline V gives CDR1 MGHDK, CDR2 SYGVNS. The CDR3 covers 15 residues. The DNA of the CDR3 is TGTGCCAGCAGTCGGCCGGGGACAGCAACCTACGAGCAGTACTTC. Its protein is CASSRPGTATYEQYF.

V is TRBV9 and J is TRBJ2-5; 8 bases match TRBD2. CDR1 and CDR2 (germline): SGDLS, YYNGEE. J lost 5 bases, V lost 4 bases, and 7 bases had no gene match. The CDR3 totals 14 residues. CDR3 sequence: CASSPRLARETQYF. The CDR3 DNA is TGTGCCAGCAGCCCGAGACTAGCGAGGGAGACCCAGTACTTC.

V gene TRBV11-2 combines with J gene TRBJ2-5; D remains unclear. This CDR3 region has 18 residues. Germline V gene sequence: CDR1 SGHAT, CDR2 FQNNGV. V dropped 1 base and J dropped 0 bases, with 18 bases sitting between them. CDR3 coding DNA: TGTGCCAGCAGCTTAGTTTTTTCTGGCGCGGCTAACCAAGAGACCCAGTACTTC. It specifies CASSLVFSGAANQETQYF. Full variable domain (remainder filled in from reference TRBV11-2 and TRBJ2-5): EAGVAQSPRYKIIEKRQSVAFWCNPISGHATLYWYQQILGQGPKLLIQFQNNGVVDDSQLPKDRFSAERLKGVDSTLKIQPAKLEDSAVYLCASSLVFSGAANQETQYFGPGTRLLVL.

The chain joins TRBV29-1 to TRBJ2-7; TRBD2 matches at 8 bases. Per germline, CDR1 SQVTM and CDR2 ANQGSEA. The CDR3 is 14 amino acids. V shed 7 bases and J 0 bases; nucleotides not matched to a gene: 8. The DNA of the CDR3 is TGCAGCGCGTATAGCGGGATATCCTCCTACGAGCAGTACTTC. Amino acid sequence: CSAYSGISSYEQYF.

This sequence joins TRBV4-1 and TRBJ2-1; 9 bases fit TRBD2. The V gene end was trimmed by 1 base and the J gene end by 9 bases; junction bases not matched to a gene: 10. In germline, CDR1 is MGHRA, CDR2 YSYEKL. The CDR3 is 16 residues long. The CDR3 coding sequence is TGCGCCAGCAGCCAAGTCGGCGCGGGAGGGCCACGTGAGCAGTTCTTC. This sequence encodes CASSQVGAGGPREQFF.

The V call is TRBV5-1, the J call TRBJ2-1; 7 nucleotides match TRBD1. CDR1 is SGHRS, CDR2 YFSETQ, per germline. Unmatched junction bases numbered 20, after V lost 4 bases and J lost 1 base. The length of the CDR3 is 20 residues. The CDR3 DNA is TGCGCCAGCAGCCTAGGACAGGAGTACCCCATGTATCTTTCCTACAATGAGCAGTTCTTC. Encoded protein: CASSLGQEYPMYLSYNEQFF.

This chain connects TRBV11-2 to TRBJ2-1, with 11 bases matching TRBD2. Germline lookup yields CDR1 SGHAT and CDR2 FQNNGV. Trimming at V came to 0 bases and at J to 14 bases, leaving 9 bases not matched to a gene. CDR3 size: 15 residues. CDR3 amino acids: CASSLDPASGRREFF. CDR3 sequence (DNA): TGTGCCAGCAGCTTAGATCCGGCTAGCGGGAGGCGGGAGTTCTTC.

This clonotype was detected only once. The chain links TRBV20-1 to TRBJ2-1; D unresolved. The V end lost 5 bases, the J end lost 6 bases, and 17 bases lay between the germline ends. The CDR3 runs 14 residues. Germline V gives CDR1 DFQATT, CDR2 SNEGSKA (reference sequence). Written as DNA, the CDR3 is TGCAGTGCTCCCCCTCGTACCACTCCCAATGAGCAGTTCTTC. This sequence encodes CSAPPRTTPNEQFF.

The gene calls are TRBV18 and TRBJ1-1, with D unclear. This CDR3 has 12 amino acids. Germline V gene lookup returns CDR1 KGHSH and CDR2 LQKENI. Trimming removed 8 bases from V and 1 base from J, with 8 bases in between. The CDR3, as DNA: TGTGCCAGCACCACGACGAACACTGAAGCTTTCTTT. It encodes CASTTTNTEAFF.

The J gene is TRBJ2-5, the V gene TRBV5-1; 10 bases match TRBD1. This CDR3 is 17 amino acids long. Germline V lookup: CDR1 SGHRS, CDR2 YFSETQ. V gave up 3 bases and J gave up 5 bases; unmatched junction bases: 13. CDR3 coding DNA: TGCGCCAGCAGCTCGAGCCTTCGACAGGGGGCTTGGGAGACCCAGTACTTC. It is translated as CASSSSLRQGAWETQYF.

This clonotype turned up a few times. The chain links TRBV11-3 to TRBJ2-3, with a tentative D call TRBD1 (6 bases). In germline, CDR1 is SGHNT, CDR2 YENEEA. V gave up 5 bases and J gave up 4 bases, with 16 bases separating them. There are 15 residues in the CDR3. CDR3 sequence reads: CASSIGKGESDTQYF. The CDR3 region has the DNA TGTGCCAGCAGCATCGGGAAGGGGGAATCAGATACGCAGTATTTT. The variable domain in full, with the rest retrieved from reference TRBV11-3 and TRBJ2-3, is EAGVVQSPRYKIIEKKQPVAFWCNPISGHNTLYWYLQNLGQGPELLIRYENEEAVDDSQLPKDRFSAERLKGVDSTLKIQPAELGDSAVYLCASSIGKGESDTQYFGPGTRLTVL.

The chain employs TRBV13 and TRBJ2-3, with D possibly being TRBD1 (6 bases). From germline, CDR1 is PRHDT and CDR2 FYEKMQ (reference sequence). Trimming left V 5 bases short and J 3 bases short, with 9 bases between. The CDR3 is 13 residues long. The CDR3 nucleotides read TGTGCCAGCAGCCCCGGACAGACAGATACGCAGTATTTT. Amino acid sequence: CASSPGQTDTQYF. Full variable domain (missing parts from reference TRBV13 and TRBJ2-3): AAGVIQSPRHLIKEKRETATLKCYPIPRHDTVYWYQQGPGQDPQFLISFYEKMQSDKGSIPDRFSAQQFSDYHSELNMSSLELGDSALYFCASSPGQTDTQYFGPGTRLTVL.

This clonotype was counted between two and nine times. The CDR3 DNA follows: TGTGCCAGCAGCGTAGGAGGCGGTGGTGCCTACGAGCAGTACTTC. Amino acids: CASSVGGGGAYEQYF. The rearrangement joins TRBV9 to TRBJ2-5; no definite D call. The DNA end is more similar to TRBJ2-7, so the J call may be wrong. From germline, CDR1 is SGDLS and CDR2 YYNGEE. The CDR3 runs 15 residues.

The V call is TRBV4-1, the J call TRBJ2-7, with TRBD1 matching 8 bases. Trimming removed 4 bases from V and 3 bases from J; junction bases left unmatched: 11. The CDR3 has 16 residues. Per germline, CDR1 MGHRA and CDR2 YSYEKL. CDR3 loop: CASSLLSAGGYYEQYF. In nucleotides, the CDR3 is TGCGCCAGCAGCCTCCTTTCTGCAGGGGGCTACTACGAGCAGTACTTC.

This clonotype was counted between two and nine times. V usage is TRBV12-3 or TRBV12-4 and J usage is TRBJ1-6, with D perhaps matching TRBD1 (5 bases). This CDR3 contains 17 residues. V was shortened by 3 bases and J by 6 bases, with 18 bases between the two germline ends. The CDR3 loop reads CASSLALREGANSPLHF. CDR3 nucleotide sequence: TGTGCCAGCAGTTTGGCGCTCAGGGAAGGGGCTAATTCACCCCTCCACTTT.

This clonotype is a singleton in its sample. This chain joins TRBV5-6 and TRBJ2-5; TRBD1 matches at 7 bases. The closer fit of TRBJ2-7 to the DNA end suggests the J call may be wrong. This CDR3 has 14 residues. Looked up from germline, CDR1 is SGHDT and CDR2 is YYEEEE. The CDR3 region is CASRSRGLTYEQYF. CDR3 sequence (DNA): TGTGCCAGCAGGAGTAGGGGGCTTACCTACGAGCAGTACTTC.

The gene calls are TRBV6-2 or TRBV6-3 and TRBJ2-1; 8 bases align to TRBD1. The CDR3 is 16 amino acids. Germline CDR1 and CDR2: MNHEY and SVGEGT. V gave up 1 base and J gave up 6 bases; unmatched junction bases: 8. This CDR3 reads CASSYWTGLNLNEQFF. The CDR3 DNA follows: TGTGCCAGCAGTTACTGGACAGGGCTGAACCTCAATGAGCAGTTCTTC.

CDR3 in DNA: TGTGCCAGCAGCTTAAAGACTAGCGGGAGGGGAGAGACCCAGTACTTC. As protein: CASSLKTSGRGETQYF. This sequence joins TRBV7-8 and TRBJ2-5; TRBD2 matches at 14 bases. Germline V gene lookup returns CDR1 SGHVS and CDR2 FQNEAQ. The CDR3 has 16 amino acids. Trimming cost V 2 bases and J 4 bases; bases outside gene matches: 3.

The CDR3 region is CASSSTNGRFEQYF. CDR3 in DNA: TGTGCCAGCAGCTCGACTAACGGGAGGTTCGAGCAGTACTTC. V and J are TRBV7-9 and TRBJ2-4, with 7 bases that match TRBD2. The tail of the sequence fits TRBJ2-7 better, so the J call may be wrong. CDR1 is SEHNR, CDR2 FQNEAQ, per germline (reference sequence). The CDR3 extends over 14 amino acids.

The rearrangement links TRBV6-1 to TRBJ2-7, with 9 bases that match TRBD1. CDR1 and CDR2 (germline): MNHNS, SASEGT. V trimming: 2 bases; J trimming: 3 bases; junction bases outside the gene matches: 2. This CDR3 spans 14 amino acids. The CDR3 bases are TGTGCCAGCAGTGAATTGGGACAGGGCTACGAGCAGTACTTC. Translation: CASSELGQGYEQYF.

The count of this clonotype is one. The chain joins TRBV11-2 to TRBJ2-3; D is perhaps TRBD2 (6 bases). CDR1 SGHAT and CDR2 FQNNGV come from the germline V gene. CDR3 length: 14 amino acids. Trimming removed 5 bases at V and 4 bases at J, with 13 bases between. The CDR3 sequence is CASSPQGLPDTQYF. CDR3 coding DNA: TGTGCCAGCAGCCCTCAGGGACTTCCAGATACGCAGTATTTT.

This chain joins TRBV20-1 and TRBJ2-1; D may be TRBD2 (5 bases). Germline values: CDR1 DFQATT, CDR2 SNEGSKA (reference sequence). Trimming took off 3 bases at V and 4 bases at J, with 19 bases between the two ends. This CDR3 is 16 amino acids long. CDR3 DNA sequence: TGCAGTGCTAGCGTTGTGGCGTTCGGGATATACAATGAGCAGTTCTTC. It codes for CSASVVAFGIYNEQFF.

The J gene is TRBJ1-2, the V gene TRBV24-1; D is unresolved. This CDR3 spans 17 amino acids. Looked up from germline, CDR1 is KGHDR and CDR2 is SFDVKD. Trimming stripped 8 bases from V and 3 bases from J, with 24 bases between. In DNA, the CDR3 is TGTGCCACCACCTGGTATTTTCTGGGAAGTAAGGACTATGGCTACACCTTC. This sequence encodes CATTWYFLGSKDYGYTF.

To note about this clonotype: A read error is possible here, since a much larger clone lies one base away. The V gene is TRBV12-3 or TRBV12-4, the J gene TRBJ2-1, with D perhaps matching TRBD1 (6 bases). The CDR3 covers 13 residues. The CDR3 coding sequence is TGTGCCGGCAGCCCTCTACAGGGATATGAGCAGTTCTTC. Translation: CAGSPLQGYEQFF.

There are a few counts of this clonotype. The CDR3 region is CSVELADSYEQYF. The CDR3 region has the DNA TGCAGCGTTGAATTAGCGGATTCCTACGAGCAGTACTTC. J is TRBJ2-7 and V is TRBV29-1; weak D call: TRBD2 (6 bases). Looked up from germline, CDR1 is SQVTM and CDR2 is ANQGSEA. Trimming removed 2 bases at V and 1 base at J, with 9 bases between. This CDR3 is 13 amino acids long.

This chain joins TRBV6-1 and TRBJ1-2, with D unresolved. This CDR3 contains 14 residues. Looked up from germline, CDR1 is MNHNS and CDR2 is SASEGT. The V gene lost 1 base and the J gene lost 8 bases, with 14 bases spanning the gap. CDR3 coding DNA: TGTGCCAGCAGTGAAGTAGTAGGGAGGAGCGGCTACACCTTC. As protein: CASSEVVGRSGYTF.

V is TRBV10-3 and J is TRBJ2-3; D is unclear. CDR3 length equals 15 residues. In germline, CDR1 is ENHRY, CDR2 SYGVKD. Trimming cost V 7 bases and J 1 base, with 15 bases left between them. CDR3 DNA sequence: TGTGCCATCACCCCGGGCCTTTCGGGCACAGATACGCAGTATTTT. It yields the protein CAITPGLSGTDTQYF.

The rearrangement joins TRBV5-6 to TRBJ1-2, with 7 nucleotides matching TRBD1. The CDR3 contains 15 residues. Trimming at V came to 3 bases and at J to 4 bases, leaving 9 bases not matched to a gene. Per germline, CDR1 SGHDT and CDR2 YYEEEE. CDR3 region: CASSSQGVSLYGYTF. Here the CDR3 DNA reads TGTGCCAGCAGCTCCCAGGGGGTCTCTCTCTATGGCTACACCTTC.

This chain links TRBV4-1 with TRBJ2-7; TRBD1 matches at 9 bases. Germline CDR1 MGHRA, CDR2 YSYEKL. V was pared by 2 bases and J by 5 bases, with 16 bases of the junction left unmatched. The CDR3 has 18 amino acids. The chain's CDR3 is CASSQTSSGWTGVNEQYF. For the CDR3, the DNA is TGCGCCAGCAGCCAAACGTCGTCCGGGTGGACAGGGGTTAACGAGCAGTACTTC.

The chain links TRBV21-1 to TRBJ1-1. TRBV21-1 is deemed a pseudogene. The length of the CDR3 is 12 residues. In DNA, the CDR3 is TGTGCCAGCAGCAAACAGAACACTGAAGCTTTCTTT. This encodes CASSKQNTEAFF.

The V and J genes are TRBV5-6 and TRBJ2-3, with TRBD1 identical over 9 bases. Germline CDR1 reads SGHDT; CDR2 reads YYEEEE. J gave up 4 bases and V 9 bases, and 6 bases lay outside the gene matches. The CDR3 spans 13 residues. CDR3 nucleotide sequence: TGTGCCACCGGACAGGGGTATCCAGATACGCAGTATTTT. Protein: CATGQGYPDTQYF.